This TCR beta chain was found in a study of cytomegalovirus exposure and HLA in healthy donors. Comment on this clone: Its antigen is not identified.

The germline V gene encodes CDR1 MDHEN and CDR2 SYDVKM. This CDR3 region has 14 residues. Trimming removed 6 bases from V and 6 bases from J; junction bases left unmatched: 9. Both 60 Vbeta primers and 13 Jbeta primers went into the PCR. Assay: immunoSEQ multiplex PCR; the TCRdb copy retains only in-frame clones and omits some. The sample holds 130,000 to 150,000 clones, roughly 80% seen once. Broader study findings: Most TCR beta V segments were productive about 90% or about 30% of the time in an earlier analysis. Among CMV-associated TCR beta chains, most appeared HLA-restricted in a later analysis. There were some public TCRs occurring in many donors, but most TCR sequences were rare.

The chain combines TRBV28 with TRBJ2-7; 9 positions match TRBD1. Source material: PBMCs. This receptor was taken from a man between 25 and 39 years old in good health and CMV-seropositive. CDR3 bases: TGTGCCAGCAGCCGGGACAGGGAGTTTGGCGAGCAGTACTTC. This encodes CASSRDREFGEQYF.